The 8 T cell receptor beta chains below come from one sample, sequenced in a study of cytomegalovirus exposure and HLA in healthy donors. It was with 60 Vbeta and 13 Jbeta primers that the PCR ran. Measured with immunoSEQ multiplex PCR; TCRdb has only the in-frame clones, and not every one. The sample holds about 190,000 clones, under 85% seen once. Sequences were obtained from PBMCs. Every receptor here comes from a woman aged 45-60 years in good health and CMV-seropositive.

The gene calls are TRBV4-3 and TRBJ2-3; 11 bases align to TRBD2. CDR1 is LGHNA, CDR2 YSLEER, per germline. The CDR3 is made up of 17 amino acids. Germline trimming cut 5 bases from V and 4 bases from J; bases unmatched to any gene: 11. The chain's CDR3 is CASSSEAGTSGADTQYF. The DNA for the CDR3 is TGCGCCAGCAGCTCAGAAGCGGGGACTAGCGGAGCAGATACGCAGTATTTT.

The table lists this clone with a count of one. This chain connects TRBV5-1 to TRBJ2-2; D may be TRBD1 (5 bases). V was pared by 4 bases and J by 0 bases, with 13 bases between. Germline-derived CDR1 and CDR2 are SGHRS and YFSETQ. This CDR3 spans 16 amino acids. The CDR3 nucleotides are TGCGCCAGCAGCCTTCAGGGCCCTGCGAACACCGGGGAGCTGTTTTTT. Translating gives CASSLQGPANTGELFF. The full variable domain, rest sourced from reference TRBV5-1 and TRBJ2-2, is KAGVTQTPRYLIKTRGQQVTLSCSPISGHRSVSWYQQTPGQGLQFLFEYFSETQRNKGNFPGRFSGRQFSNSRSEMNVSTLELGDSALYLCASSLQGPANTGELFFGEGSRLTVL.

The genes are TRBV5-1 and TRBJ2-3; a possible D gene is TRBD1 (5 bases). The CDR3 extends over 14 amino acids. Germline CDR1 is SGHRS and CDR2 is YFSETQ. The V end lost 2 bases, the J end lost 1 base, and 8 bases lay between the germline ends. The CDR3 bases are TGCGCCAGCAGCTTCCTGACAGGCACAGATACGCAGTATTTT. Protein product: CASSFLTGTDTQYF.

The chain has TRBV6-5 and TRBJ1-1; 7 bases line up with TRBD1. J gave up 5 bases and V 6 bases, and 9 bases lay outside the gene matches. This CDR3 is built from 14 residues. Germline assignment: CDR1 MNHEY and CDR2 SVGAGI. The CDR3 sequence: CASRLYRGGTEAFF. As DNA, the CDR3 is TGTGCCAGCAGGCTCTACAGGGGTGGTACTGAAGCTTTCTTT.

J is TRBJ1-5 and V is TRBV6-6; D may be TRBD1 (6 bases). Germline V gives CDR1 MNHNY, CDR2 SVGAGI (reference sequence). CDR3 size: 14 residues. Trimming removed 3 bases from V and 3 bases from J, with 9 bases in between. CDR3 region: CASSYTGNNQPQHF. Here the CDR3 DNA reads TGTGCCAGCAGTTATACAGGGAACAATCAGCCCCAGCATTTT.

CDR3 coding DNA: TGTGCCAGCTCCCCCTGGGCCAGAAATGAAAAACTGTTTTTT. The encoded protein is CASSPWARNEKLFF. This sequence joins TRBV6-1 and TRBJ1-4; D remains unclear. V lost 8 bases, J lost 5 bases, and 15 bases lay in between. Germline V gene lookup returns CDR1 MNHNS and CDR2 SASEGT. This CDR3 region has 14 residues.

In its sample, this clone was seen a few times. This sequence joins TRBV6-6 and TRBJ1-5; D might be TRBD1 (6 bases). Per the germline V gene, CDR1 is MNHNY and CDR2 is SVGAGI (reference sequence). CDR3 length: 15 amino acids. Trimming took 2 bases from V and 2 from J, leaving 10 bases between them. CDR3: CASSYGGAGNQPQHF. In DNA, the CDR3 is TGTGCCAGCAGTTACGGGGGGGCGGGCAATCAGCCCCAGCATTTT.

The CDR3 sequence: CASSRTSGGLDEQYF. In DNA, the CDR3 is TGCGCCAGCAGCCGGACTAGCGGGGGGTTAGACGAGCAGTACTTC. The rearrangement joins TRBV5-1 to TRBJ2-7, with 14 bases identical to TRBD2. After removal of 4 bases from V and 5 bases from J, the junction contained 5 bases not matched to a gene. This CDR3 is built from 15 residues. Per the germline V gene, CDR1 is SGHRS and CDR2 is YFSETQ.